A selection of T cell receptor beta chains follows, all from one sample in a study of read filtering for tumor transcriptome and immune sequencing. Via MiXCR, TCRdb re-called the reads, giving one row per CDR3 protein. The table records 130,000 or so distinct CDR3 sequences, about 13% of them present only once. Sequenced input: a population of CD138-negative cells sorted from bone marrow. Source of these receptors: a donor aged 40 or older with multiple myeloma. The CDR3 runs from the conserved cysteine through the conserved F or W. A D gene is named only where the DNA matches it firmly. Size tells how often a clone was seen (once, few, many) or the class of an expanded clone, and some rows leave it out.

d_gene,abundance,v_gene,j_gene,CDR3aa,CDR3nt
TRBD2,many,TRBV20-1,TRBJ2-5,CSASSQEPSGSETQYF,TGCAGTGCTAGTAGCCAGGAGCCTAGCGGGAGCGAGACCCAGTACTTC
TRBD1,many,TRBV27,TRBJ1-5,CASRSGTANNQPQHF,TGTGCCAGCAGATCCGGGACAGCGAACAATCAGCCCCAGCATTTT
.,many,TRBV11-3,TRBJ1-6,CASSLGGPNSPLHF,TGTGCCAGCAGCCTCGGGGGGCCTAATTCACCCCTCCACTTT
.,many,TRBV10-3,TRBJ1-1,CAISPSQARAFF,TGTGCCATCAGTCCCAGCCAGGCTCGAGCTTTCTTT
.,many,TRBV12-3/TRBV12-4,TRBJ2-7,CASSLATGQGQYF,TGTGCCAGCAGTTTAGCGACAGGTCAAGGGCAGTACTTC
.,few,TRBV19,TRBJ2-3,CASSEGRFTDTQYF,TGTGCCAGTAGCGAGGGGCGGTTCACAGATACGCAGTATTTT
TRBD1,.,TRBV24-1,TRBJ2-3,CAARDSNTDTQYF,TGTGCCGCTAGGGACAGTAACACAGATACGCAGTATTTT
TRBD1,many,TRBV7-2,TRBJ2-1,CASSLDRGHNEQFF,TGTGCCAGCAGCTTAGACAGGGGACACAATGAGCAGTTCTTC
.,few,TRBV7-9,TRBJ2-5,CASTVGNNQETQYF,TGTGCCAGCACCGTAGGGAACAACCAAGAGACCCAGTACTTC
.,few,TRBV19,TRBJ1-5,CASVVGSGSQPQHF,TGTGCCAGTGTAGTGGGGTCAGGGAGCCAGCCCCAGCATTTT
.,.,TRBV29-1,TRBJ2-7,CSVEDVVGSDYEQYF,TGCAGCGTTGAAGATGTGGTAGGGTCCGACTACGAGCAGTACTTC
.,many,TRBV12-5,TRBJ1-1,CASDRGHLNTEAFF,TGTGCTAGTGACCGTGGACACTTGAACACTGAAGCTTTCTTT
TRBD2,many,TRBV24-1,TRBJ2-1,CATSDLRAGGQYNEQFF,TGTGCCACCAGTGATTTGCGAGCGGGAGGGCAGTACAATGAGCAGTTCTTC
.,many,TRBV14,TRBJ2-3,CASSPRQGRGTDTQYF,TGTGCCAGCAGCCCTCGACAGGGGAGGGGCACAGATACGCAGTATTTT
.,.,TRBV4-1,TRBJ2-7,CASSYRDRDYEQYF,TGCGCCAGCAGCTACCGGGACCGCGACTACGAGCAGTACTTC
.,many,TRBV4-3,TRBJ1-2,CASSQDGPFHGYTF,TGCGCCAGCAGCCAAGACGGCCCCTTTCATGGCTACACCTTC
.,few,TRBV10-2,TRBJ2-5,CASLLAIQETQYF,TGCGCCAGCCTCCTAGCGATCCAAGAGACCCAGTACTTC
TRBD2,.,TRBV6-6,TRBJ2-1,CASSPPGGLGNEQFF,TGTGCCAGCAGTCCCCCGGGGGGGCTAGGCAACGAGCAGTTCTTC
TRBD2,few,TRBV12-3/TRBV12-4,TRBJ2-2,CATGGSGRTSGELFF,TGTGCCACCGGGGGGAGCGGGAGAACGAGCGGGGAGCTGTTTTTT
TRBD2,many,TRBV6-2/TRBV6-3,TRBJ2-1,CASSAGTSDHNEQFF,TGTGCCAGCAGTGCCGGGACTAGCGATCACAATGAGCAGTTCTTC
.,.,TRBV18,TRBJ1-1,CASSPGVPKGTGAFF,TGTGCCAGCTCACCGGGGGTCCCTAAGGGCACTGGAGCTTTCTTT
TRBD2,.,TRBV5-1,TRBJ2-7,CASTETSGKTHEQYF,TGCGCCAGCACCGAGACTAGCGGGAAAACCCACGAGCAGTACTTC
.,many,TRBV3-1,TRBJ2-1,CASSHHRGGNTYNEQFF,TGTGCCAGCAGCCATCACAGGGGAGGGAATACGTACAATGAGCAGTTCTTC
TRBD2,many,TRBV4-3,TRBJ2-1,CASSRRREGDNEQFF,TGCGCCAGCAGCCGAAGGAGGGAGGGAGACAATGAGCAGTTCTTC
TRBD2,many,TRBV20-1,TRBJ2-1,CSATLAGTPGNEQFF,TGCAGTGCGACCTTAGCGGGAACACCGGGCAATGAGCAGTTCTTC
TRBD2,many,TRBV7-8,TRBJ2-1,CASSFLLAGAYNEQFF,TGTGCCAGCAGCTTCCTACTAGCGGGAGCCTACAATGAGCAGTTCTTC